This TCR beta chain was captured by sequencing in a study of T-cell memory formation after mild COVID-19. Overall study results and limits: The appearance of some responding clones in pre-infection memory suggested that cross-reactive memory joined. Day 15 to 85 contracting clones showed balanced CD4/CD8; day 15 to 37 expanders favored CD4+. Largely, contracting CD4+ clones fell within CM and EM, and contracting CD8+ clones within EMRA.

TCRdb itself ran the 5' RACE reads through MiXCR, one entry per CDR3 protein. In the table there are a few hundred thousand distinct CDR3 sequences, approximately 15% of which are singletons. Notes on this clonotype: The antigen remains undetermined.

The J segment lost 3 bases and the V segment lost 7 bases, leaving 8 bases of the junction unmatched. The CDR3 runs 14 residues. The germline CDR1 and CDR2 sequences are ENHRY and SYGVKD. The sample was PBMCs or a T cell subset sorted from them (not recorded which). The receptor comes from a man between 18 and 35 years old who had mild COVID-19 (a few samples of this study predate the infection). Cell type and time point are not known. The V call is TRBV10-3, the J call TRBJ2-7; 8 bases map to TRBD1. CDR3 DNA: TGTGCCATCAAGTCGTTGACAGGGGACTACGAGCAGTACTTC. This gives the protein CAIKSLTGDYEQYF.